Below are 24 T cell receptor beta chains sequenced from a single sample in a study of T-cell reconstitution after alpha-beta-depleted transplantation in children. For TCRbeta, the library was prepared with unique molecular identifiers. TCRdb re-called the PCR reads with MiXCR, one entry per CDR3 protein. The sample lists 300,000 or so distinct CDR3 sequences; 9.9% were seen once. The sample in question was PBMCs from the stem cell graft donor, obtained from the stem cell graft. These receptors were obtained from a human donor who donated a stem cell graft to a child with SCID.

This clonotype was seen many times. This chain links TRBV7-2 with TRBJ2-7; TRBD2 might be the D (6 bases). The germline gives CDR1 SGHTA, CDR2 FQGNSA. V was clipped by 5 bases and J by 2 bases, with 19 bases between them. The CDR3 is made up of 16 amino acids. This chain's CDR3 is CASSAPSGTPTYEQYF. Written as DNA, the CDR3 is TGTGCCAGCAGCGCACCCTCCGGGACTCCAACCTACGAGCAGTACTTC. The full variable domain, in which reference TRBV7-2 and TRBJ2-7 provide the parts outside the CDR3, is GAGVSQSPSNKVTEKGKDVELRCDPISGHTALYWYRQSLGQGLEFLIYFQGNSAPDKSGLPSDRFSAERTGGSVSTLTIQRTQQEDSAVYLCASSAPSGTPTYEQYFGPGTRLTVT.

This clonotype came up many times. J is TRBJ2-1 and V is TRBV28; no firm D call. The CDR3 is made up of 15 amino acids. Trimming shortened V by 5 bases and J by 0 bases, and 11 bases separated the two germline ends. Germline V CDR1 and CDR2: MDHEN, SYDVKM. The CDR3 is CASSVEPSSYNEQFF. CDR3 nucleotide sequence: TGTGCCAGCAGTGTCGAGCCATCCTCCTACAATGAGCAGTTCTTC. The whole variable domain, remainder taken from reference TRBV28 and TRBJ2-1, is DVKVTQSSRYLVKRTGEKVFLECVQDMDHENMFWYRQDPGLGLRLIYFSYDVKMKEKGDIPEGYSVSREKKERFSLILESASTNQTSMYLCASSVEPSSYNEQFFGPGTRLTVL.

This clonotype occurred many times. The V gene is TRBV6-1, the J gene TRBJ1-2; D not certain. The V gene's germline CDR1 is MNHNS and CDR2 SASEGT. This CDR3 is 12 amino acids long. Trimming removed 3 bases from V and 1 base from J, with 3 bases in between. CDR3 nucleotides: TGTGCCAGCAGTGACGGTAACTATGGCTACACCTTC. Translating gives CASSDGNYGYTF.

The chain recombines TRBV10-3 with TRBJ1-2; D not certain. V dropped 4 bases and J dropped 2 bases, with 8 bases sitting between them. Per the germline V gene, CDR1 is ENHRY and CDR2 is SYGVKD. The CDR3 covers 13 residues. DNA of the CDR3: TGTGCCATCAGTGGCGGGATAAACTATGGCTACACCTTC. This encodes CAISGGINYGYTF.

The chain couples TRBV7-4 to TRBJ2-5; D not resolved. The CDR3 covers 10 residues. The V and J ends lost 5 bases and 7 bases respectively, with 5 bases between them. The germline V gene encodes CDR1 SGHVT and CDR2 SQSDAQ. Here the CDR3 DNA reads TGTGCCAGCAGCCCGCGGACCCAGTACTTC. Its translation: CASSPRTQYF.

The table lists this clonotype with many counts. This chain uses TRBV28 with TRBJ1-6; D gene unclear. Looked up from germline, CDR1 is MDHEN and CDR2 is SYDVKM. The CDR3 length is 16 residues. V lost 5 bases and J lost 10, with 21 bases in between. This CDR3 reads CASSPPSGAERSPLHF. As DNA, the CDR3 is TGTGCCAGCAGTCCACCCTCCGGCGCAGAGAGGTCACCCCTCCACTTT.

The chain is built from TRBV20-1 and TRBJ2-2; 12 nucleotides line up with TRBD2. V was pared by 3 bases and J by 8 bases, with 7 bases of the junction left unmatched. Per germline, CDR1 DFQATT and CDR2 SNEGSKA (reference sequence). The CDR3 consists of 15 residues. The chain's CDR3 is CSASALAGGTGELFF. The CDR3 DNA reads TGCAGTGCTAGCGCGCTAGCGGGGGGGACTGGGGAGCTGTTTTTT.

The chain uses TRBV6-2 or TRBV6-3 and TRBJ2-7, with a tentative D call TRBD2 (5 bases). The CDR3 consists of 13 residues. The V gene lost 0 bases and the J gene lost 9 bases, with 12 bases spanning the gap. The germline V gene has CDR1 MNHEY and CDR2 SVGEGT. The CDR3 is CASSYSYEGVQYF. In DNA, the CDR3 is TGTGCCAGCAGTTACTCCTATGAGGGTGTGCAGTACTTC.

This clonotype was detected a few times. The rearrangement uses TRBV10-3 and TRBJ1-2, with 9 bases lining up with TRBD1. The CDR3 contains 16 residues. V trimming: 0 bases; J trimming: 4 bases; junction bases outside the gene matches: 6. CDR1 and CDR2 (germline): ENHRY, SYGVKD. The CDR3 DNA is TGTGCCATCAGTGAGTCGGCACCGGGACAGGGCTATGGCTACACCTTC. Translating it yields CAISESAPGQGYGYTF.

The gene calls are TRBV20-1 and TRBJ2-1; no firm D call. Trimming left V 5 bases short and J 1 base short, with 15 bases between. The CDR3 covers 15 residues. CDR1 DFQATT and CDR2 SNEGSKA come from the germline V gene (reference sequence). The CDR3 DNA follows: TGCAGTGCTGAGCCTGGGCCACCGTCCTACAATGAGCAGTTCTTC. Protein sequence: CSAEPGPPSYNEQFF.

In DNA form, the CDR3 reads TGCAGTGCTAACCCCGAATCCCCTTGGATCGATGAGCAGTTCTTC. Translating it yields CSANPESPWIDEQFF. The chain employs TRBV20-1 and TRBJ2-1; no clear D gene. CDR3 length equals 15 residues. The germline V gene has CDR1 DFQATT and CDR2 SNEGSKA (reference sequence). V was cut by 4 bases and J by 8 bases, with 21 bases left in between.

The chain combines TRBV20-1 with TRBJ1-2; tentative D call: TRBD1 (6 bases). The CDR3 has 15 amino acids. Deletions cut 2 bases from V and 6 bases from J, with 19 bases between. Looked up from germline, CDR1 is DFQATT and CDR2 is SNEGSKA (reference sequence). The CDR3 loop reads CSARPPDRGTDGYTF. The CDR3 coding sequence is TGCAGTGCTAGACCCCCGGACAGAGGAACGGATGGCTACACCTTC.

The chain recombines TRBV5-5 with TRBJ2-3; TRBD2 matches 7 bases. The CDR3 runs to 16 residues. V was pared by 4 bases and J by 5 bases, with 13 bases of the junction left unmatched. CDR1 is SGHKS, CDR2 YYEKEE, per germline (reference sequence). The CDR3 is CASSLMGGGTQDTQYF. DNA of the CDR3: TGTGCCAGCAGCCTGATGGGGGGGGGGACTCAAGATACGCAGTATTTT.

The J gene is TRBJ1-1, the V gene TRBV29-1; 10 bases line up with TRBD1. Germline V lookup: CDR1 SQVTM, CDR2 ANQGSEA. The CDR3 totals 17 residues. V gave up 7 bases and J gave up 1 base; unmatched junction bases: 15. The CDR3 loop reads CSAHRDRGLMGNTEAFF. The DNA for the CDR3 is TGCAGCGCCCACCGGGACAGGGGTTTAATGGGGAACACTGAAGCTTTCTTT.

Many counts were recorded for this clonotype. This sequence joins TRBV3-1 and TRBJ1-2, with 8 nucleotides matching TRBD1. The CDR3 runs 13 residues. CDR1 LGHDT and CDR2 YNNKEL come from the germline V gene (reference sequence). V shed 1 base and J 8 bases; nucleotides not matched to a gene: 3. The CDR3 sequence is CASSQGQGSGYTF. DNA of the CDR3: TGTGCCAGCAGCCAAGGACAGGGGAGCGGCTACACCTTC.

The chain joins TRBV7-8 to TRBJ1-2; 9 bases are a match to TRBD1. The CDR3 sequence is 15 residues long. Trimming cost V 3 bases and J 4 bases; bases outside gene matches: 6. Germline V lookup: CDR1 SGHVS, CDR2 FQNEAQ. The CDR3 coding sequence is TGTGCCAGCAGCTTCGGGACAGGGAGTCTCTATGGCTACACCTTC. It is translated as CASSFGTGSLYGYTF.

This clonotype was counted many times. V usage is TRBV18 and J usage is TRBJ2-1, with D possibly being TRBD2 (5 bases). The V gene's germline CDR1 is KGHSH and CDR2 LQKENI. Trimming cost V 5 bases and J 3 bases, with 11 bases left between them. The CDR3 contains 14 residues. CDR3 sequence: CASSSGRGYNEQFF. For the CDR3, the DNA is TGTGCCAGCTCATCAGGACGGGGCTACAATGAGCAGTTCTTC. Supplemented by reference TRBV18 and TRBJ2-1, the full variable domain reads NAGVMQNPRHLVRRRGQEARLRCSPMKGHSHVYWYRQLPEEGLKFMVYLQKENIIDESGMPKERFSAEFPKEGPSILRIQQVVRGDSAAYFCASSSGRGYNEQFFGPGTRLTVL.

This clonotype was recorded a few times. CDR3: CAIDREGTDTQYF. CDR3 coding DNA: TGTGCCATAGACAGGGAAGGCACAGATACGCAGTATTTT. This chain uses TRBV10-3 with TRBJ2-3; 7 nucleotides align to TRBD1. V lost 9 bases and J lost 1; bases outside the gene matches: 4. Germline CDR1 ENHRY, CDR2 SYGVKD. This CDR3 is built from 13 residues.

This clonotype has more than one count but fewer than ten. V is TRBV10-1 and J is TRBJ2-3; the match to TRBD1 covers 9 bases. Germline assignment: CDR1 WNHNN and CDR2 SYGVQD (reference sequence). The junction had 7 bases not matched to a gene; V was cut back by 3 bases and J by 3 bases. CDR3 length: 16 amino acids. The CDR3 bases are TGCGCCAGCAGTGACATACAGGGGGCGGAAACAGATACGCAGTATTTT. Amino acid sequence: CASSDIQGAETDTQYF.

There are many counts of this clonotype. CDR3 sequence (DNA): TGCAGTGCCCGACAGGGCTGGGACGAGCAGTACTTC. Protein product: CSARQGWDEQYF. The chain links TRBV20-1 to TRBJ2-7; 7 nucleotides agree with TRBD1. CDR3 length: 12 amino acids. From germline, CDR1 is DFQATT and CDR2 SNEGSKA (reference sequence). The trim removed 6 bases at V and 5 bases at J, leaving 7 bases unmatched.

The table lists this clonotype with a few counts. The CDR3 bases are TGTGCCATCAGTGAAGGGACTAGTGGACAAGAGACCCAGTACTTC. It codes for CAISEGTSGQETQYF. V is TRBV10-3 and J is TRBJ2-5; 8 bases are a match to TRBD2. The germline CDR1 and CDR2 sequences are ENHRY and SYGVKD. The trim removed 3 bases at V and 2 bases at J, leaving 5 bases unmatched. CDR3 size: 15 residues.

This clonotype was seen repeatedly, ten times or more. The chain has TRBV5-1 and TRBJ1-2; D gene ambiguous. This CDR3 is 13 amino acids long. Deletions cut 3 bases from V and 1 base from J, with 7 bases between. Per germline, CDR1 SGHRS and CDR2 YFSETQ. CDR3: CASSSGINYGYTF. In nucleotides, the CDR3 is TGCGCCAGCAGCTCCGGAATTAACTATGGCTACACCTTC.

This clonotype occurred a few times. The CDR3 spells CASTQAGRGYTGELFF. CDR3 DNA sequence: TGTGCCAGCACCCAGGCCGGCAGGGGATACACCGGGGAGCTGTTTTTT. V gene TRBV12-3 or TRBV12-4 combines with J gene TRBJ2-2; TRBD1 might be the D (6 bases). Deletions cut 7 bases from V and 3 bases from J, with 18 bases between. The CDR3 runs 16 residues.

The rearrangement links TRBV5-1 to TRBJ1-2; unclear D gene. The CDR3 is 15 residues long. V was trimmed by 5 bases and J by 4 bases, leaving 18 bases between them. CDR1 is SGHRS and CDR2 is YFSETQ in the germline V gene. The CDR3 reads CASRSSSGAGYGYTF. Here the CDR3 DNA reads TGCGCCAGCAGATCATCCTCAGGTGCAGGCTATGGCTACACCTTC.